These 28 T cell receptor beta chains came from one sample sequenced in a study of cytomegalovirus exposure and HLA in healthy donors. The PCR contained 60 Vbeta and 13 Jbeta primers. Assay used: immunoSEQ multiplex PCR; TCRdb lists only in-frame clones, some missing. This table holds roughly 150,000 clones, 80% found once. What was sequenced was PBMCs. The receptor source for this set is a male donor in good health and CMV-seronegative.

This sequence joins TRBV9 and TRBJ2-5, with D perhaps matching TRBD1 (5 bases). The germline V gene has CDR1 SGDLS and CDR2 YYNGEE. The CDR3 totals 14 residues. Trimming pared 0 bases from V and 5 bases from J, leaving 11 bases between. The CDR3 region is CASSVAQGRETQYF. CDR3 DNA: TGTGCCAGCAGCGTAGCCCAGGGTAGGGAGACCCAGTACTTC.

This chain joins TRBV2 and TRBJ1-4, with TRBD1 matching 10 bases. Unmatched junction bases numbered 8, after V lost 0 bases and J lost 10 bases. The CDR3 is made up of 16 amino acids. Germline V gene lookup returns CDR1 SNHLY and CDR2 FYNNEI. The CDR3 loop reads CASSEAPLTGGGKLFF. In nucleotides, the CDR3 is TGTGCCAGCAGTGAAGCGCCCCTGACAGGGGGCGGAAAACTGTTTTTT.

The gene calls are TRBV6-6 and TRBJ2-7, with TRBD1 matching 9 bases. The J segment lost 2 bases and the V segment lost 5 bases, leaving 7 bases of the junction unmatched. The CDR3 has 15 residues. CDR1 and CDR2 (germline): MNHNY, SVGAGI (reference sequence). Written as DNA, the CDR3 is TGTGCCAGCAGTAGTCCCGGGACAGGGACCTACGAGCAGTACTTC. Translation: CASSSPGTGTYEQYF.

The genes are TRBV6-5 and TRBJ1-1; a possible D gene is TRBD1 (6 bases). This CDR3 has 14 amino acids. Germline V CDR1 and CDR2: MNHEY, SVGAGI. V was pared by 6 bases and J by 2 bases, with 13 bases between. Written as DNA, the CDR3 is TGTGCCAGCAGAAAACAGGGATTTAACACTGAAGCTTTCTTT. Translated, it gives CASRKQGFNTEAFF.

The DNA of the CDR3 is TGTGCCAGCAAAAAGACAGGGAATAGTGGCTACACCTTC. It codes for CASKKTGNSGYTF. V and J are TRBV6-5 and TRBJ1-2; 7 bases are a match to TRBD1. CDR1 is MNHEY, CDR2 SVGAGI, per germline. The CDR3 consists of 13 residues. With V trimmed by 7 bases and J by 7 bases, 9 bases remained unmatched.

The chain combines TRBV5-1 with TRBJ1-5; TRBD1 matches at 7 bases. The J segment lost 1 base and the V segment lost 0 bases, leaving 4 bases of the junction unmatched. The CDR3 runs to 16 residues. Germline V lookup: CDR1 SGHRS, CDR2 YFSETQ. The CDR3 sequence is CASSLGTGISNQPQHF. In DNA form, the CDR3 reads TGCGCCAGCAGCTTGGGGACAGGAATCAGCAATCAGCCCCAGCATTTT.

CDR3 in amino acids: CASSLAGRADIQYF. CDR3 nucleotide sequence: TGTGCCAGCAGCTTGGCCGGCAGGGCGGACATTCAGTACTTC. The genes are TRBV5-5 and TRBJ2-4; a weak D match, TRBD1 (5 bases). Trimming shortened V by 0 bases and J by 8 bases, and 12 bases separated the two germline ends. The CDR3 runs 14 residues. Germline V lookup: CDR1 SGHKS, CDR2 YYEKEE (reference sequence).

J is TRBJ2-7 and V is TRBV2; a weak D match, TRBD2 (5 bases). CDR1 is SNHLY and CDR2 is FYNNEI in the germline V gene. The CDR3 spans 16 residues. Trimming took 4 bases from V and 7 from J, leaving 23 bases between them. Here the CDR3 DNA reads TGTGCCAGCAGTGGGGGTCCGTGGGGTCGAAAGCGGGAGCAGTACTTC. It is translated as CASSGGPWGRKREQYF.

The chain links TRBV6-5 to TRBJ2-7; D may be TRBD1 (8 bases). V lost 6 bases and J lost 3, with 15 bases in between. CDR3 size: 14 residues. CDR1 is MNHEY, CDR2 SVGAGI, per germline. CDR3: CASRGQAGVYEQYF. The DNA for the CDR3 is TGTGCCAGCAGGGGACAGGCGGGGGTCTACGAGCAGTACTTC.

The chain uses TRBV10-3 and TRBJ2-6; 8 bases line up with TRBD1. J gave up 0 bases and V 4 bases, and 14 bases lay outside the gene matches. CDR1 ENHRY and CDR2 SYGVKD come from the germline V gene. CDR3 length equals 20 residues. DNA for the CDR3: TGTGCCATCAGTGTTGGGACCGCAGGGGGCCCAAACTCTGGGGCCAACGTCCTGACTTTC. Its protein product is CAISVGTAGGPNSGANVLTF.

This clone was detected only once. This chain uses TRBV7-9 with TRBJ2-1, with D possibly matching TRBD2 (5 bases). CDR3 size: 15 residues. Between the trimmed V and J ends, which lost 1 base and 10 bases, there was a span of 17 bases. The germline CDR1 and CDR2 sequences are SEHNR and FQNEAQ (reference sequence). The DNA of the CDR3 is TGTGCCAGCAGCTTAGAAAGCGGACGCAGAATGGAGCAGTTCTTC. It is translated as CASSLESGRRMEQFF. The whole variable domain, filled in from reference TRBV7-9 and TRBJ2-1, reads DTGVSQNPRHKITKRGQNVTFRCDPISEHNRLYWYRQTLGQGPEFLTYFQNEAQLEKSRLLSDRFSAERPKGSFSTLEIQRTEQGDSAMYLCASSLESGRRMEQFFGPGTRLTVL.

Worth noting for this clone: In the same sample, other DNA sequences code for this CDR3. This chain connects TRBV7-9 to TRBJ1-1; a weak D match, TRBD1 (5 bases). CDR3 length: 13 amino acids. CDR1 and CDR2 from the germline V gene are SEHNR and FQNEAQ (reference sequence). V was cut by 5 bases and J by 0 bases, with 7 bases left in between. The CDR3 DNA is TGTGCCAGCAGCGTGACAGTGAACACTGAAGCTTTCTTT. Amino acid sequence: CASSVTVNTEAFF.

The V call is TRBV5-1, the J call TRBJ2-3, with 10 nucleotides matching TRBD2. From germline, CDR1 is SGHRS and CDR2 YFSETQ. This CDR3 region has 16 residues. Germline trimming cut 0 bases from V and 1 base from J; bases unmatched to any gene: 2. CDR3 region: CASSLGSGGGTDTQYF. The CDR3 DNA reads TGCGCCAGCAGCTTGGGAAGCGGGGGGGGCACAGATACGCAGTATTTT. The full variable domain, completed using reference TRBV5-1 and TRBJ2-3, is KAGVTQTPRYLIKTRGQQVTLSCSPISGHRSVSWYQQTPGQGLQFLFEYFSETQRNKGNFPGRFSGRQFSNSRSEMNVSTLELGDSALYLCASSLGSGGGTDTQYFGPGTRLTVL.

CDR3 sequence: CAISTQGSYEQYF. In nucleotides, the CDR3 is TGTGCCATCAGCACACAGGGATCCTACGAGCAGTACTTC. The chain carries TRBV10-3 and TRBJ2-7, with D possibly being TRBD1 (6 bases). This CDR3 is 13 amino acids long. Looked up from germline, CDR1 is ENHRY and CDR2 is SYGVKD. Trimming left V 6 bases short and J 1 base short, with 10 bases between.

This clone was detected a few times. The genes are TRBV4-1 and TRBJ1-2; D is ambiguous. The germline gives CDR1 MGHRA, CDR2 YSYEKL. There are 15 residues in the CDR3. V was cut by 0 bases and J by 3 bases, with 11 bases left in between. Here the CDR3 DNA reads TGCGCCAGCAGCCAAGATTTGAACAGTTACTATGGCTACACCTTC. This encodes CASSQDLNSYYGYTF.

The CDR3 DNA reads TGTGCCAGCAGTTACCTTGGGGGGGGGCAGCCCCAGCATTTT. It encodes CASSYLGGGQPQHF. The chain links TRBV6-5 to TRBJ1-5, with D possibly matching TRBD1 (5 bases). The CDR3 contains 14 residues. The germline V gene has CDR1 MNHEY and CDR2 SVGAGI. The V end was cut by 2 bases, the J end by 7 bases, with 12 bases between.

CDR3 loop: CASSPSGGFPRMNTEAFF. CDR3 sequence (DNA): TGCGCCAGCAGCCCATCAGGGGGCTTCCCCCGGATGAACACTGAAGCTTTCTTT. V gene TRBV5-1 combines with J gene TRBJ1-1; TRBD1 matches at 8 bases. Per the germline V gene, CDR1 is SGHRS and CDR2 is YFSETQ. V dropped 4 bases and J dropped 0; count of bases not matched to a gene: 14. This CDR3 is 18 amino acids long.

The gene calls are TRBV6-5 and TRBJ2-7; tentatively, D is TRBD1 (6 bases). The V gene lost 2 bases and the J gene lost 0 bases, with 8 bases spanning the gap. The germline CDR1 and CDR2 sequences are MNHEY and SVGAGI. The CDR3 is 14 amino acids. In DNA form, the CDR3 reads TGTGCCAGCAGTTACGAGACAGGCTCCTACGAGCAGTACTTC. This codes for CASSYETGSYEQYF.

The rearrangement links TRBV6-6 to TRBJ1-2; perhaps TRBD1 as D (6 bases). The CDR3 is made up of 13 amino acids. V lost 4 bases and J lost 5, with 11 bases in between. Germline V lookup: CDR1 MNHNY, CDR2 SVGAGI (reference sequence). The CDR3 loop reads CASSSYTGYGYTF. The CDR3 DNA reads as TGTGCCAGCAGTTCCTATACAGGGTATGGCTACACCTTC.

The CDR3: CASSQLGTGGPVEAFF. The CDR3, as DNA: TGTGCCAGCAGCCAATTAGGGACAGGGGGTCCCGTTGAAGCTTTCTTT. V usage is TRBV5-4 and J usage is TRBJ1-1, with 11 nucleotides matching TRBD1. This CDR3 region has 16 residues. V shed 4 bases, J shed 7 bases, and the junction held 12 bases outside the gene matches. Germline assignment: CDR1 SGHNT and CDR2 YYREEE (reference sequence). Complete variable domain (other parts from reference TRBV5-4 and TRBJ1-1): ETGVTQSPTHLIKTRGQQVTLRCSSQSGHNTVSWYQQALGQGPQFIFQYYREEENGRGNFPPRFSGLQFPNYSSELNVNALELDDSALYLCASSQLGTGGPVEAFFGQGTRLTVV.

The V gene is TRBV6-5, the J gene TRBJ1-5; D gene ambiguous. Trimming pared 7 bases from V and 6 bases from J, leaving 13 bases between. The V gene's germline CDR1 is MNHEY and CDR2 SVGAGI. This CDR3 comprises 13 residues. CDR3 nucleotides: TGTGCCAGCAACGAAGCGCTCGGTCAGCCCCAGCATTTT. Translating it yields CASNEALGQPQHF.

This clone has just a few counts. The chain carries TRBV6-1 and TRBJ1-5, with 7 bases that match TRBD1. Germline assignment: CDR1 MNHNS and CDR2 SASEGT. V dropped 2 bases and J dropped 13; count of bases not matched to a gene: 11. This CDR3 contains 14 residues. The DNA for the CDR3 is TGTGCCAGCAGTGAAATTCGACAGGGAGACGGACAGCATTTT. Its protein product is CASSEIRQGDGQHF.

This chain joins TRBV4-1 and TRBJ2-1; 7 bases fit TRBD1. V lost 4 bases and J lost 6; bases outside the gene matches: 3. CDR1 and CDR2 (germline): MGHRA, YSYEKL. The CDR3 has 13 amino acids. The CDR3 DNA sequence: TGCGCCAGCAGCCCGGGACAGCCCAATGAGCAGTTCTTC. It yields the protein CASSPGQPNEQFF.

The J gene is TRBJ2-1, the V gene TRBV5-6; 7 bases match TRBD2. Per germline, CDR1 SGHDT and CDR2 YYEEEE. The J segment lost 7 bases and the V segment lost 7 bases, leaving 11 bases of the junction unmatched. The CDR3 has 14 residues. The DNA for the CDR3 is TGTGCCAGCTCTCCCCCCAGCGGGGCGAATGAGCAGTTCTTC. It encodes CASSPPSGANEQFF.

CDR3 protein: CAWSVRPGAPIYF. The CDR3 DNA sequence: TGTGCCTGGAGTGTACGGCCAGGGGCCCCCATATATTTT. The chain carries TRBV30 and TRBJ1-3; maybe TRBD1 (6 bases). Germline-derived CDR1 and CDR2 are GTSNPN and SVGIG (reference sequence). Trimming removed 0 bases from V and 11 bases from J, with 14 bases in between. This CDR3 contains 13 residues.

The gene calls are TRBV14 and TRBJ2-6; 7 bases line up with TRBD1. This CDR3 has 19 amino acids. The junction had 13 bases not matched to a gene; V was cut back by 4 bases and J by 1 base. Per germline, CDR1 SGHDN and CDR2 FVKESK. Written as DNA, the CDR3 is TGTGCCAGCAGCCGACGTTGGACAGGTCGGGATTCTGGGGCCAACGTCCTGACTTTC. It is translated as CASSRRWTGRDSGANVLTF.

This chain links TRBV4-1 with TRBJ2-5; TRBD2 aligns across 8 bases. The germline V gene encodes CDR1 MGHRA and CDR2 YSYEKL. The ends lost 3 bases at V and 4 bases at J; junction bases unmatched: 13. The CDR3 consists of 17 residues. Written as DNA, the CDR3 is TGCGCCAGCAGCCACGCCCGAGAAGCGGGGGCACGAGAGACCCAGTACTTC. Translation gives CASSHAREAGARETQYF.

This chain connects TRBV6-1 to TRBJ1-1; D possibly corresponds to TRBD1 (5 bases). CDR3 size: 14 residues. Germline CDR1 MNHNS, CDR2 SASEGT. V was clipped by 5 bases and J by 4 bases, with 14 bases between them. CDR3 in amino acids: CASSIGSRVTEAFF. CDR3 nucleotide sequence: TGTGCCAGCAGTATAGGATCCAGGGTCACTGAAGCTTTCTTT.